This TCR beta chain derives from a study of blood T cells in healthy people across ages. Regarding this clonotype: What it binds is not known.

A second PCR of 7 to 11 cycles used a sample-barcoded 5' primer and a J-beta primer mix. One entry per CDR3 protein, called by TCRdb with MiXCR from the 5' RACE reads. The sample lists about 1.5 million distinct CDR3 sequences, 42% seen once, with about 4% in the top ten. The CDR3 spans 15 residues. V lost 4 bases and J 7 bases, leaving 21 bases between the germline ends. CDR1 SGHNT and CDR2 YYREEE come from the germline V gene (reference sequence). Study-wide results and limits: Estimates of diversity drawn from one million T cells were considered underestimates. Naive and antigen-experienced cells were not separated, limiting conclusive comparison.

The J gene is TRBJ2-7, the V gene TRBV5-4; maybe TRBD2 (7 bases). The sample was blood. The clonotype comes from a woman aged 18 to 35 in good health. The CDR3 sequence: CASSPAGARYNEQYF. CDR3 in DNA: TGTGCCAGCAGCCCGGCGGGGGCGCGGTACAATGAGCAGTACTTC. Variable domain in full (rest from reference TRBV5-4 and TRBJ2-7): ETGVTQSPTHLIKTRGQQVTLRCSSQSGHNTVSWYQQALGQGPQFIFQYYREEENGRGNFPPRFSGLQFPNYSSELNVNALELDDSALYLCASSPAGARYNEQYFGPGTRLTVT.